This T cell receptor (beta chain) emerged from a study of T cell responses to AZD1222 COVID-19 vaccine. The repertoire was sequenced with immunoSEQ multiplex PCR; TCRdb's copy has only in-frame clones and lacks some. The data hold over 110,000 clones, with around 94% observed a single time. The V end lost 2 bases, the J end lost 4 bases, and 17 bases lay between the germline ends. The CDR3 spans 16 residues. The germline CDR1 and CDR2 sequences are ENHRY and SYGVKD. This chain links TRBV10-3 with TRBJ1-2, with a weak D call TRBD1 (5 bases). Material: peripheral blood, obtained after recovery from COVID-19. The sequence was obtained from an adult who had recovered from COVID-19. CDR3: CAISESAQGGVYGYTF. The CDR3 nucleotides are TGTGCCATCAGTGAGAGTGCCCAGGGAGGAGTCTATGGCTACACCTTC.